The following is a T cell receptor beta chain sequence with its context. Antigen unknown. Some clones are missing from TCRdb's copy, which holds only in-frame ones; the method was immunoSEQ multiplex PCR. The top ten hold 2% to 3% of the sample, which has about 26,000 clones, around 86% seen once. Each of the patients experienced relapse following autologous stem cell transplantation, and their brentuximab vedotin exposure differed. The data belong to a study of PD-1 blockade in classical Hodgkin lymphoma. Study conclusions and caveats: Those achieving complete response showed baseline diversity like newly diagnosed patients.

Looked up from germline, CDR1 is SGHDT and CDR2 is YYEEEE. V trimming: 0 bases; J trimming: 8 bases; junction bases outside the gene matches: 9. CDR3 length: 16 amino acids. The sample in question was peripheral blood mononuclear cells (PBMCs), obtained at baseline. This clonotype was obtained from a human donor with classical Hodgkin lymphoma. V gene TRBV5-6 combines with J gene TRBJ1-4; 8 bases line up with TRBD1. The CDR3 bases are TGTGCCAGCAGCTTGGGAGTCTCAGGGGGCTTAGAAAAACTGTTTTTT. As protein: CASSLGVSGGLEKLFF.